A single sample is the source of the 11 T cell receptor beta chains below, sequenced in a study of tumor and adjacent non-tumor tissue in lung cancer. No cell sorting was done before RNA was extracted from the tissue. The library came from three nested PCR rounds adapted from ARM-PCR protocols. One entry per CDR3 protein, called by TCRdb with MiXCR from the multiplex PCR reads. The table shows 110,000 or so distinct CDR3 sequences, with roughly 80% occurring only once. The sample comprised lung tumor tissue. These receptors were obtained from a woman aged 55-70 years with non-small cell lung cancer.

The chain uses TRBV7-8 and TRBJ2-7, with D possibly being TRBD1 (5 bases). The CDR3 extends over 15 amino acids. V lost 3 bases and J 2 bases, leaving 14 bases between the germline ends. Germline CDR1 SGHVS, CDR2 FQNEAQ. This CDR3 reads CASSLGRAFTYEQYF. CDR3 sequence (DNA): TGTGCCAGCAGCTTGGGCAGGGCGTTTACCTACGAGCAGTACTTC.

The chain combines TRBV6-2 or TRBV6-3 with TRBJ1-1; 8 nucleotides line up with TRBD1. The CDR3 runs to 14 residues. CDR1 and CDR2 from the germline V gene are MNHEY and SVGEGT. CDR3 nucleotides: TGTGTCAACAGTTTAACGGAGACAGGGGTCGAAGCTTTCTTT. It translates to CVNSLTETGVEAFF.

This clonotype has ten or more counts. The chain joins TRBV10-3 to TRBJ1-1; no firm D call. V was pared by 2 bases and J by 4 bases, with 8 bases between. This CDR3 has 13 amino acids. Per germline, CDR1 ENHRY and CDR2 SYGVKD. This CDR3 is CAISEVVTTEAFF. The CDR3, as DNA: TGTGCCATCAGTGAGGTAGTTACCACTGAAGCTTTCTTT.

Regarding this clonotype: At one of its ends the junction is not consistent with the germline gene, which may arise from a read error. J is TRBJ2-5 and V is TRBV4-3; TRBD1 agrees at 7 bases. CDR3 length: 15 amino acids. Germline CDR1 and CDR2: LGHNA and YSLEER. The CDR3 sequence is CASSRHRGSQETQCF. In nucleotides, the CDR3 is TGCGCCAGCAGCCGACACAGGGGCTCACAAGAGACCCAGTGCTTC.

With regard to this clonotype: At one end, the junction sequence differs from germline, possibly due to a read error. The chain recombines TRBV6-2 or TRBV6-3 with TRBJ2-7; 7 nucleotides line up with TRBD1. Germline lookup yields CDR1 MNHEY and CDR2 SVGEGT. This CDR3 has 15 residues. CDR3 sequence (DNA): TGTGCCAGCAATTACAGACAGGGCAAAGTTCGAGAGCAGTACTTC. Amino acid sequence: CASNYRQGKVREQYF.

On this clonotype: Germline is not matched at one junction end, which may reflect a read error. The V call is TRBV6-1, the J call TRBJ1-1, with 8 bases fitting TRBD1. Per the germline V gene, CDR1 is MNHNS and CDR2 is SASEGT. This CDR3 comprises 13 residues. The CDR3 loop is CARQTDRGIETFF. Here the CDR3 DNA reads TGTGCCAGACAAACCGACAGGGGAATTGAAACTTTCTTT.

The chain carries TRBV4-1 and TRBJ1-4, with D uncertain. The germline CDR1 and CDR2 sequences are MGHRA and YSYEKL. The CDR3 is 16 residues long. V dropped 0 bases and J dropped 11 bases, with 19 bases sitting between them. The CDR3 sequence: CASSQDQARRSEKLFF. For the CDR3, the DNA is TGCGCCAGCAGCCAAGATCAGGCGAGGCGATCAGAGAAACTGTTTTTT.

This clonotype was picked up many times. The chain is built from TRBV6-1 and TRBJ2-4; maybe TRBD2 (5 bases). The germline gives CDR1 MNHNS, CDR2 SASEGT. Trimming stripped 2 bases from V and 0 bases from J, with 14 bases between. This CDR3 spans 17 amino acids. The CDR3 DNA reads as TGTGCCAGCAGTGAACCTCGGACTCTACTAGCCAAAAACATTCAGTACTTC. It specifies CASSEPRTLLAKNIQYF.

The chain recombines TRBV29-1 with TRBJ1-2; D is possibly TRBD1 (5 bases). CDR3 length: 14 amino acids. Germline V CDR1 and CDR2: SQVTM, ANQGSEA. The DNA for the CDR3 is TGCGGCATCCAATTCGACAGATCTAACTATGGCTACACCTTC. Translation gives CGIQFDRSNYGYTF.

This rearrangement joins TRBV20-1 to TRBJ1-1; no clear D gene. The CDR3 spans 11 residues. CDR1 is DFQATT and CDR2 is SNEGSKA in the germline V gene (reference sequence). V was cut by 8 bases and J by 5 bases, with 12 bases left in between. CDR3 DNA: TGCAGTACCGGCTCGAATACTGAAGCTTTCTTT. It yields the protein CSTGSNTEAFF.

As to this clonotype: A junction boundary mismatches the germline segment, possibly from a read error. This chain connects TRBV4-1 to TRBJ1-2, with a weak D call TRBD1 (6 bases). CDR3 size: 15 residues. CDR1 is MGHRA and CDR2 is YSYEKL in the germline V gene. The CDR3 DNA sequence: TGTCCCAGCAGCCAATCGCCTCAGGGGAACTATGGCTACATCTTC. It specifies CPSSQSPQGNYGYIF.